This passage covers 23 T cell receptor beta chains from one sample sequenced in a study of response to subunit inactivated influenza vaccine. TCRdb passed the RT-PCR reads through MiXCR, listing each CDR3 protein once. The table includes about 520,000 distinct CDR3 sequences, roughly 7.9% detected once. Sequenced here: PBMCs from blood, sampled less than 30 months after vaccination. The receptors shown here come from a man aged 45-69 years who received an inactivated influenza vaccine.

There are many counts of this clonotype. The chain couples TRBV29-1 to TRBJ1-5, with D perhaps matching TRBD1 (6 bases). V was cut by 7 bases and J by 11 bases, with 24 bases left in between. Germline V lookup: CDR1 SQVTM, CDR2 ANQGSEA. CDR3 length equals 14 residues. The chain's CDR3 is CSAWGQARDRAQHF. The DNA of the CDR3 is TGCAGCGCATGGGGGCAGGCCAGGGATCGGGCCCAGCATTTT.

This clonotype occurred a few times. V and J are TRBV20-1 and TRBJ2-3; either TRBD1 or TRBD2 may fit D (6 bases each). This CDR3 spans 14 amino acids. Germline V gene sequence: CDR1 DFQATT, CDR2 SNEGSKA (reference sequence). V gave up 2 bases and J gave up 4 bases, with 13 bases separating them. CDR3 in DNA: TGCAGTGCTAGAAGGGGGGCCCGGGCAGATACGCAGTATTTT. Amino acids: CSARRGARADTQYF.

This clonotype has a handful of counts. The chain employs TRBV18 and TRBJ2-5; D is ambiguous. Germline lookup yields CDR1 KGHSH and CDR2 LQKENI. The CDR3 runs to 13 residues. V lost 1 base and J lost 3, with 6 bases in between. As DNA, the CDR3 is TGTGCCAGCTCACCACACAGAGAAGAGACCCAGTACTTC. Translating it yields CASSPHREETQYF.

Only a few counts were recorded for this clonotype. The J gene is TRBJ1-5, the V gene TRBV28, with TRBD1 matching over 9 bases. The CDR3 is 19 residues long. CDR1 and CDR2 from the germline V gene are MDHEN and SYDVKM. With 3 bases clipped from V and 3 bases from J, the junction kept 15 bases outside the gene matches. CDR3 sequence reads: CASSLGDRVGRNYNQPQHF. The CDR3 DNA is TGTGCCAGCAGTTTGGGGGACAGGGTTGGCCGCAACTACAATCAGCCCCAGCATTTT.

This sequence joins TRBV15 and TRBJ2-7; D is possibly TRBD1 (6 bases). The V end lost 6 bases, the J end lost 5 bases, and 14 bases lay between the germline ends. The CDR3 has 13 residues. Germline V gene data show CDR1 as LNHNV and CDR2 as YYDKDF (reference sequence). The CDR3, as DNA: TGTGCCACCAGGGGACACGTGTCCCACGAGCAGTACTTC. Translated, it gives CATRGHVSHEQYF.

This clonotype turned up a few times. This chain links TRBV4-2 with TRBJ2-7; tentatively, D is TRBD1 (5 bases). Germline loops: CDR1 LGHNA, CDR2 YNFKEQ. CDR3 length: 16 amino acids. V lost 0 bases and J 1 base, leaving 13 bases between the germline ends. In DNA, the CDR3 is TGTGCCAGCAGCCAAGACGGCCAGGGATTATCCTACGAGCAGTACTTC. Its protein product is CASSQDGQGLSYEQYF.

Many counts were recorded for this clonotype. The rearrangement links TRBV7-6 to TRBJ2-5; no firm D call. Trimming shortened V by 5 bases and J by 3 bases, and 13 bases separated the two germline ends. This CDR3 spans 14 amino acids. Germline loops: CDR1 SGHVS, CDR2 FNYEAQ. The CDR3 nucleotides read TGTGCCAGCAGCCCAAAGCCCCGGGAAGAGACCCAGTACTTC. Its translation is CASSPKPREETQYF.

In its sample, this clonotype was seen once. The J gene is TRBJ2-1, the V gene TRBV7-8; TRBD2 agrees at 8 bases. CDR3 length: 14 residues. Unmatched junction bases numbered 9, after V lost 5 bases and J lost 9 bases. The germline gives CDR1 SGHVS, CDR2 FQNEAQ. This chain's CDR3 is CASSDGTSRGEQFF. CDR3 sequence (DNA): TGTGCCAGCAGCGACGGGACTAGTAGGGGTGAGCAGTTCTTC. The full variable domain, its missing parts supplied by reference TRBV7-8 and TRBJ2-1, is GAGVSQSPRYKVAKRGQDVALRCDPISGHVSLFWYQQALGQGPEFLTYFQNEAQLDKSGLPSDRFFAERPEGSVSTLKIQRTQQEDSAVYLCASSDGTSRGEQFFGPGTRLTVL.

This clonotype was detected only a few times. J is TRBJ2-2 and V is TRBV5-5, with 7 bases matching TRBD1. Germline V gives CDR1 SGHKS, CDR2 YYEKEE (reference sequence). The CDR3 has 16 residues. Trimming took 2 bases from V and 3 from J; bases not matched to a gene: 7. The CDR3 DNA follows: TGTGCCAGCAGCTTAGTATTCCAGGGGGACACCGGGGAGCTGTTTTTT. It encodes CASSLVFQGDTGELFF.

This clonotype was seen at least ten times. This chain connects TRBV12-3 or TRBV12-4 to TRBJ2-7; TRBD2 aligns across 14 bases. The V and J ends lost 5 bases and 6 bases, in that order; junction bases with no gene match: 6. The length of the CDR3 is 15 residues. CDR3 region: CASSPGLAGVGEQYF. In DNA, the CDR3 is TGTGCCAGCAGTCCGGGACTAGCGGGAGTGGGCGAGCAGTACTTC.

The chain combines TRBV11-2 with TRBJ1-2; TRBD1 is a possible D gene (6 bases). The length of the CDR3 is 15 residues. In germline, CDR1 is SGHAT, CDR2 FQNNGV. V was clipped by 1 base and J by 4 bases, with 13 bases between them. The CDR3 coding sequence is TGTGCCAGCAGCTTAGGAGCGACAGGACCCTATGGCTACACCTTC. Translating it yields CASSLGATGPYGYTF.

This clonotype came up many times. The genes are TRBV5-1 and TRBJ1-6, with 9 bases aligning to TRBD1. The junction had 9 bases not matched to a gene; V was cut back by 4 bases and J by 1 base. Germline-derived CDR1 and CDR2 are SGHRS and YFSETQ. This CDR3 spans 18 amino acids. CDR3 nucleotide sequence: TGCGCCAGCAGCACCACAACCGGGACAGGGTCCTATAATTCACCCCTCCACTTT. Translated, it gives CASSTTTGTGSYNSPLHF. Full variable domain (outside the CDR3, taken from reference TRBV5-1 and TRBJ1-6): KAGVTQTPRYLIKTRGQQVTLSCSPISGHRSVSWYQQTPGQGLQFLFEYFSETQRNKGNFPGRFSGRQFSNSRSEMNVSTLELGDSALYLCASSTTTGTGSYNSPLHFGNGTRLTVT.

Many counts were recorded for this clonotype. This rearrangement joins TRBV5-5 to TRBJ2-1; D is perhaps TRBD1 (5 bases). The CDR3 runs to 15 residues. The ends were cut back, 0 bases at V and 3 bases at J, with 10 bases in the middle. CDR1 is SGHKS and CDR2 is YYEKEE in the germline V gene (reference sequence). The CDR3 is CASSLGQGYYNEQFF. Here the CDR3 DNA reads TGTGCCAGCAGCTTGGGGCAGGGCTACTACAATGAGCAGTTCTTC.

The chain has TRBV5-1 and TRBJ2-7; 11 bases fit TRBD1. CDR1 is SGHRS and CDR2 is YFSETQ in the germline V gene. The CDR3 runs 16 residues. Trimming at V came to 6 bases and at J to 0 bases, leaving 8 bases not matched to a gene. CDR3 sequence reads: CASTTTGTGGSYEQYF. The CDR3 nucleotides are TGCGCCAGCACCACTACCGGGACAGGGGGCTCCTACGAGCAGTACTTC.

The rearrangement joins TRBV18 to TRBJ2-1; TRBD1 matches at 9 bases. The CDR3 spans 14 residues. The V and J ends lost 4 bases and 9 bases, in that order; junction bases with no gene match: 7. Germline CDR1 and CDR2: KGHSH and LQKENI. The CDR3 DNA reads as TGTGCCAGCTCACGTTGGGACAGGGACCCTGAGCAGTTCTTC. As protein: CASSRWDRDPEQFF.

The chain is built from TRBV7-6 and TRBJ2-4; a possible D gene is TRBD1 (6 bases). The V gene lost 0 bases and the J gene lost 5 bases, with 8 bases spanning the gap. The CDR3 consists of 14 residues. Per the germline V gene, CDR1 is SGHVS and CDR2 is FNYEAQ. CDR3 in amino acids: CASSLAGGENIQYF. The CDR3 bases are TGTGCCAGCAGCTTAGCTGGGGGCGAAAACATTCAGTACTTC.

J is TRBJ1-2 and V is TRBV20-1, with TRBD1 matching 7 bases. This CDR3 has 12 amino acids. Germline values: CDR1 DFQATT, CDR2 SNEGSKA (reference sequence). After removal of 6 bases from V and 11 bases from J, the junction contained 12 bases not matched to a gene. Written as DNA, the CDR3 is TGCAGTGCAATACCAGGGGGGCCTGGGTACACCTTC. It codes for CSAIPGGPGYTF.

The chain recombines TRBV5-1 with TRBJ1-4; D remains ambiguous. Trimming cost V 4 bases and J 6 bases, with 4 bases left between them. Germline V gene data show CDR1 as SGHRS and CDR2 as YFSETQ. This CDR3 region has 11 residues. CDR3 DNA: TGCGCCAGCAGCGACGATGAAAAACTGTTTTTT. Translation gives CASSDDEKLFF.

This chain links TRBV6-2 or TRBV6-3 with TRBJ1-5; TRBD1 agrees at 10 bases. The CDR3 is made up of 15 amino acids. In germline, CDR1 is MNHEY, CDR2 SVGEGT. V lost 6 bases to trimming and J lost 6 bases; unmatched junction nucleotides: 8. The CDR3 DNA reads as TGTGCCAGCAGAGCCTACGGACAGGGGGGTCAGCCCCAGCATTTT. This codes for CASRAYGQGGQPQHF.

The gene calls are TRBV7-8 and TRBJ2-7; either TRBD1 or TRBD2 may fit D (5 bases each). Germline V gives CDR1 SGHVS, CDR2 FQNEAQ. V lost 4 bases to trimming and J lost 0 bases, with 10 bases between them. The CDR3 has 14 amino acids. The CDR3 sequence is CASSSREYSYEQYF. CDR3 coding DNA: TGTGCCAGCAGCTCCAGGGAGTACTCCTACGAGCAGTACTTC.

In its sample, this clonotype was seen many times. The chain is built from TRBV10-3 and TRBJ1-1; D is perhaps TRBD1 (5 bases). V was cut by 4 bases and J by 1 base, with 7 bases left in between. The CDR3 extends over 13 amino acids. Germline V gene data show CDR1 as ENHRY and CDR2 as SYGVKD. Here the CDR3 DNA reads TGTGCCATCAGTGCCGGACAGAACACTGAAGCTTTCTTT. Residues: CAISAGQNTEAFF.

The chain joins TRBV7-8 to TRBJ2-1; D is perhaps TRBD2 (6 bases). Trimming cost V 3 bases and J 5 bases, with 14 bases left between them. Germline CDR1 reads SGHVS; CDR2 reads FQNEAQ. The CDR3 is 15 amino acids. The CDR3 region is CASSFGGPWDNEQFF. The DNA for the CDR3 is TGTGCCAGCAGCTTCGGAGGGCCTTGGGACAATGAGCAGTTCTTC.

The V gene is TRBV4-1, the J gene TRBJ2-3, with D maybe TRBD2 (6 bases). Trimming removed 4 bases at V and 3 bases at J, with 11 bases between. Germline V gene lookup returns CDR1 MGHRA and CDR2 YSYEKL. This CDR3 contains 14 residues. Here the CDR3 reads CASSRAEGTDTQYF. The CDR3, as DNA: TGCGCCAGCAGCCGGGCGGAGGGGACAGATACGCAGTATTTT.